These 23 T cell receptor beta chains came from one sample sequenced in a study of shared clonotypes between healthy human individuals. This table comes from immunoSEQ multiplex PCR, and its TCRdb copy is limited to in-frame clones, with some not included. Counted here are about 800,000 clones, 96% occurring once; the ten biggest clones make up around 0.21%. Naive-designated CD8 cells lacked CD45RO, were positively enriched for CCR7, and omitted terminally differentiated effector memory CD45RA+ cells. The sequenced material came from naive CD8+ T cells sorted from blood. Source of these receptors: a man younger than 40 in good health.

The chain recombines TRBV29-1 with TRBJ2-1; D may correspond to TRBD1 or TRBD2 (5 bases each). The CDR3 runs to 15 residues. Germline V CDR1 and CDR2: SQVTM, ANQGSEA. V lost 3 bases and J 1 base, leaving 13 bases between the germline ends. The CDR3: CSVDAGTASYNEQFF. DNA for the CDR3: TGCAGCGTTGATGCTGGGACGGCATCCTACAATGAGCAGTTCTTC.

Turning to this clone: Other DNA sequences within the sample encode an identical CDR3. This chain connects TRBV27 to TRBJ1-1; D is unresolved. Per germline, CDR1 MNHEY and CDR2 SMNVEV (reference sequence). With 0 bases removed from V and 0 bases from J, the gap between germline ends came to 2 bases. This CDR3 comprises 13 residues. As DNA, the CDR3 is TGTGCCAGCAGTTTATCGGTGAACACTGAAGCTTTCTTT. This translates into CASSLSVNTEAFF.

This chain joins TRBV11-2 and TRBJ2-7; 11 bases align to TRBD2. Unmatched junction bases numbered 5, after V lost 0 bases and J lost 4 bases. The CDR3 is 16 residues long. Looked up from germline, CDR1 is SGHAT and CDR2 is FQNNGV. CDR3 in amino acids: CASSLETSGRHYEQYF. The CDR3 bases are TGTGCCAGCAGCTTAGAAACTAGCGGGAGACATTACGAGCAGTACTTC.

The chain employs TRBV6-5 and TRBJ1-5; tentative D call: TRBD1 (6 bases). CDR1 and CDR2 from the germline V gene are MNHEY and SVGAGI. V lost 0 bases, J lost 4 bases, and 10 bases lay in between. This CDR3 is built from 15 residues. CDR3 DNA sequence: TGTGCCAGCAGTTACTCGGGGGGCGAGAATCAGCCCCAGCATTTT. It yields the protein CASSYSGGENQPQHF.

To note about this clone: Sequence at one end of the junction differs from germline and may be a read error. In the same sample, other DNA sequences code for this CDR3. CDR3 amino acids: CASSLPESSGRYLGQFF. The CDR3 DNA reads as TGTGCCAGTAGCTTACCGGAGTCTAGCGGGAGGTATCTAGGGCAGTTCTTC. The chain carries TRBV7-9 and TRBJ2-1, with 11 bases matching TRBD2. Germline CDR1 reads SEHNR; CDR2 reads FQNEAQ (reference sequence). This CDR3 is built from 17 residues.

The chain combines TRBV15 with TRBJ1-1; D unclear. The CDR3 covers 14 residues. Per germline, CDR1 LNHNV and CDR2 YYDKDF (reference sequence). V dropped 1 base and J dropped 4 bases, with 10 bases sitting between them. CDR3: CATSRGSGVTEAFF. The CDR3 bases are TGTGCCACCAGCAGAGGGAGTGGGGTCACTGAAGCTTTCTTT.

The J gene is TRBJ2-5, the V gene TRBV5-1; 12 bases align to TRBD2. With V trimmed by 1 base and J by 1 base, 5 bases remained unmatched. CDR1 and CDR2 from the germline V gene are SGHRS and YFSETQ. The CDR3 spans 17 residues. CDR3 sequence: CASSLMTSGSSQETQYF. DNA for the CDR3: TGCGCCAGCAGCTTGATGACTAGCGGGAGCTCCCAAGAGACCCAGTACTTC.

The chain recombines TRBV14 with TRBJ1-4, with 7 positions matching TRBD1. Germline CDR1 is SGHDN and CDR2 is FVKESK. With V trimmed by 4 bases and J by 3 bases, 5 bases remained unmatched. CDR3 length: 15 residues. Here the CDR3 DNA reads TGTGCCAGCAGCCGGAAGACAGGGTCTAATGAAAAACTGTTTTTT. Translating it yields CASSRKTGSNEKLFF.

This clone was seen just once. The CDR3 DNA follows: TGTGCCAGCAGCTTCACAGGCCCGGGGGGTTACGAGCAGTACTTC. Translation: CASSFTGPGGYEQYF. V and J are TRBV7-9 and TRBJ2-7; 7 nucleotides match TRBD2. After removal of 3 bases from V and 4 bases from J, the junction contained 9 bases not matched to a gene. This CDR3 comprises 15 residues. CDR1 and CDR2 from the germline V gene are SEHNR and FQNEAQ (reference sequence).

The rearrangement links TRBV14 to TRBJ2-3; no clear D. Germline V gene sequence: CDR1 SGHDN, CDR2 FVKESK. This CDR3 is built from 14 residues. V shed 4 bases and J shed 0 bases, with 8 bases lying between them. The CDR3 DNA follows: TGTGCCAGCAGCCTTCTAGGGAGCACAGATACGCAGTATTTT. Translated: CASSLLGSTDTQYF.

This clone has more than one count but fewer than ten. Here the CDR3 reads CASSSKGLAPHNEQFF. The CDR3 nucleotides read TGTGCCAGCAGCTCCAAGGGACTAGCGCCCCACAATGAGCAGTTCTTC. This rearrangement joins TRBV7-9 to TRBJ2-1; TRBD2 matches 10 bases. The V gene's germline CDR1 is SEHNR and CDR2 FQNEAQ (reference sequence). V was clipped by 4 bases and J by 5 bases; unmatched bases: 8. The length of the CDR3 is 16 residues.

The chain joins TRBV7-9 to TRBJ2-1, with 10 positions matching TRBD1. Germline trimming cut 4 bases from V and 7 bases from J; bases unmatched to any gene: 10. CDR3 length: 16 amino acids. The germline V gene has CDR1 SEHNR and CDR2 FQNEAQ (reference sequence). The CDR3 DNA follows: TGTGCCAGCAGCTCCAAAGGACAGGGGGAAAGGAATGAGCAGTTCTTC. Translation: CASSSKGQGERNEQFF.

The chain is built from TRBV6-5 and TRBJ2-7; 12 positions match TRBD1. The CDR3 extends over 15 amino acids. The V gene's germline CDR1 is MNHEY and CDR2 SVGAGI. V trimming: 6 bases; J trimming: 2 bases; junction bases outside the gene matches: 5. CDR3 in amino acids: CASSGTGGATYEQYF. CDR3 DNA sequence: TGTGCCAGCAGCGGGACAGGGGGCGCGACCTACGAGCAGTACTTC.

The chain links TRBV7-9 to TRBJ2-3; 9 bases fit TRBD1. The CDR3 consists of 15 residues. With V trimmed by 3 bases and J by 4 bases, 5 bases remained unmatched. Germline V gene lookup returns CDR1 SEHNR and CDR2 FQNEAQ (reference sequence). CDR3 DNA sequence: TGTGCCAGCAGCTTTGAGGGACAGGGCCCAGATACGCAGTATTTT. It codes for CASSFEGQGPDTQYF.

The chain carries TRBV4-1 and TRBJ1-4; D is undetermined. CDR1 MGHRA and CDR2 YSYEKL come from the germline V gene. CDR3 length equals 13 residues. The ends were cut back, 1 base at V and 4 bases at J, with 4 bases in the middle. The CDR3 nucleotides read TGCGCCAGCAGCCAAGGCCATAATGAAAAACTGTTTTTT. This encodes CASSQGHNEKLFF.

This clone is a singleton in its sample. The genes are TRBV5-1 and TRBJ1-2; 11 bases are shared with TRBD1. The ends lost 0 bases at V and 4 bases at J; junction bases unmatched: 8. Germline V CDR1 and CDR2: SGHRS, YFSETQ. The CDR3 consists of 17 residues. The CDR3 protein is CASSLAPGDRGFYGYTF. CDR3 nucleotides: TGCGCCAGCAGCTTGGCCCCCGGGGACAGGGGGTTCTATGGCTACACCTTC.

This clone appeared once. This chain links TRBV11-2 with TRBJ1-5; unclear D gene. The CDR3 extends over 13 amino acids. V shed 5 bases and J shed 3 bases, with 8 bases lying between them. Germline V lookup: CDR1 SGHAT, CDR2 FQNNGV. CDR3 loop: CASSLGHNQPQHF. The CDR3 coding sequence is TGTGCCAGCAGCCTCGGGCACAATCAGCCCCAGCATTTT.

The chain recombines TRBV28 with TRBJ2-2; 7 bases line up with TRBD2. Looked up from germline, CDR1 is MDHEN and CDR2 is SYDVKM. CDR3 length: 17 residues. V was clipped by 4 bases and J by 0 bases; unmatched bases: 8. Here the CDR3 reads CASSSWKGLANTGELFF. The DNA of the CDR3 is TGTGCCAGCAGTTCCTGGAAAGGACTAGCGAACACCGGGGAGCTGTTTTTT.

A note on this clone: The identical CDR3 is also encoded by other nucleotide sequences in the sample. V gene TRBV27 combines with J gene TRBJ2-7; D is uncertain. The CDR3 covers 13 residues. V lost 3 bases, J lost 2 bases, and 8 bases lay in between. Germline values: CDR1 MNHEY, CDR2 SMNVEV (reference sequence). As DNA, the CDR3 is TGTGCCAGCAGTTTTGGCAGGACCTACGAGCAGTACTTC. Translation: CASSFGRTYEQYF.

For this clone: One end of the junction is discordant with germline, which a read error may explain. The CDR3 spells CASRTGGRDEQYF. Here the CDR3 DNA reads TGTGCAAGCAGGACAGGGGGCCGGGACGAGCAGTACTTC. The chain is built from TRBV27 and TRBJ2-7, with TRBD1 matching over 11 bases. The CDR3 has 13 amino acids. Germline V CDR1 and CDR2: MNHEY, SMNVEV (reference sequence).

About this clone: This CDR3 is also generated by other DNA sequences in the sample. The chain couples TRBV29-1 to TRBJ2-1, with D uncertain. The CDR3 loop spans 13 amino acids. Germline CDR1 is SQVTM and CDR2 is ANQGSEA. V shed 4 bases and J shed 4 bases, with 11 bases lying between them. The CDR3: CSVVRLDYNEQFF. The CDR3 DNA follows: TGCAGCGTTGTTCGGCTAGATTACAATGAGCAGTTCTTC.

This sequence joins TRBV11-2 and TRBJ2-5; D call uncertain. CDR3 length equals 17 residues. CDR1 is SGHAT, CDR2 FQNNGV, per germline. V shed 2 bases and J shed 1 base, with 17 bases lying between them. The CDR3 nucleotides are TGTGCCAGCAGCTTACAGTCGTTACAAAGTTTCCAAGAGACCCAGTACTTC. As protein: CASSLQSLQSFQETQYF. Full variable domain (rest looked up from reference TRBV11-2 and TRBJ2-5): EAGVAQSPRYKIIEKRQSVAFWCNPISGHATLYWYQQILGQGPKLLIQFQNNGVVDDSQLPKDRFSAERLKGVDSTLKIQPAKLEDSAVYLCASSLQSLQSFQETQYFGPGTRLLVL.

This sequence joins TRBV18 and TRBJ1-1; no clear D. This CDR3 spans 14 amino acids. Trimming removed 4 bases from V and 1 base from J, with 10 bases in between. Looked up from germline, CDR1 is KGHSH and CDR2 is LQKENI. The CDR3 DNA follows: TGTGCCAGCTCACGCGGCTGGGAGAACACTGAAGCTTTCTTT. This gives the protein CASSRGWENTEAFF.